The 2 T cell receptor beta chains given below trace back to one sample, sequenced in a study of beta chain features in type 1 diabetes. Reverse transcription of all isolated RNA meant that expressed TCRB transcripts were sequenced. Generated by immunoSEQ multiplex PCR, the TCRdb table keeps only in-frame clones and is missing some. This table has 200,000 to 250,000 clones, over 9.5% appearing once. Specimen: naive CD4+ T cells from blood. The receptors stem from a woman between 18 and 30 years old in good health.

In this sample, this clone turned up a few times. The chain uses TRBV6-6 and TRBJ1-1; tentatively, D is TRBD1 (5 bases). The CDR3 loop spans 13 amino acids. Germline V CDR1 and CDR2: MNHNY, SVGAGI (reference sequence). Between the trimmed V and J ends, which lost 6 bases and 3 bases, there was a span of 11 bases. As DNA, the CDR3 is TGTGCCAGCAGGGGGCCCGCGGACACTGAAGCTTTCTTT. Protein product: CASRGPADTEAFF.

This clone turned up a few times. The V call is TRBV11-2, the J call TRBJ2-6, with 11 positions matching TRBD2. This CDR3 spans 19 amino acids. V trimming: 3 bases; J trimming: 1 base; junction bases outside the gene matches: 8. Germline assignment: CDR1 SGHAT and CDR2 FQNNGV. The CDR3 is CASSLVAGGPLSGANVLTF. The CDR3 region has the DNA TGTGCCAGCAGCTTGGTAGCGGGAGGGCCCTTATCTGGGGCCAACGTCCTGACTTTC.